The 29 T cell receptor beta chains reported below all come from one sample, sequenced in a study of blood T cell repertoires in COVID-19. Profiled with immunoSEQ multiplex PCR; TCRdb holds only in-frame clones, not every one. Of about 320,000 clones listed, roughly 88% were seen once; the top ten hold 1.5% to 2%. Specimen: peripheral blood. These receptors all come from a woman aged 25 to 45 with COVID-19, enrolled during active disease.

The chain is built from TRBV30 and TRBJ2-6, with D maybe TRBD1 (5 bases). Germline CDR1 is GTSNPN and CDR2 is SVGIG (reference sequence). CDR3 size: 14 residues. V dropped 2 bases and J dropped 0 bases, with 5 bases sitting between them. CDR3 nucleotides: TGTGCCTGGAGTACAGGCTCTGGGGCCAACGTCCTGACTTTC. Translating gives CAWSTGSGANVLTF. The full variable domain, completed using reference TRBV30 and TRBJ2-6, is SQTIHQWPATLVQPVGSPLSLECTVEGTSNPNLYWYRQAAGRGLQLLFYSVGIGQISSEVPQNLSASRPQDRQFILSSKKLLLSDSGFYLCAWSTGSGANVLTFGAGSRLTVL.

The chain carries TRBV10-2 and TRBJ1-1; D unclear. Germline lookup yields CDR1 WSHSY and CDR2 SAAADI. The CDR3 spans 13 residues. V dropped 4 bases and J dropped 0 bases, with 6 bases sitting between them. CDR3 amino acids: CASSVFVNTEAFF. CDR3 coding DNA: TGCGCCAGCAGTGTATTCGTGAACACTGAAGCTTTCTTT.

The chain recombines TRBV7-9 with TRBJ1-2, with unresolved D. Germline values: CDR1 SEHNR, CDR2 FQNEAQ (reference sequence). There are 14 residues in the CDR3. The ends were cut back, 5 bases at V and 5 bases at J, with 15 bases in the middle. Written as DNA, the CDR3 is TGTGCCAGCAGCCCGAGTTTCTTAGAGTATGGCTACACCTTC. Residues: CASSPSFLEYGYTF.

A remark on this clone: Other nucleotide sequences from this sample produce the same CDR3. The chain recombines TRBV5-1 with TRBJ2-2; 10 nucleotides align to TRBD1. The CDR3 is made up of 13 amino acids. The germline CDR1 and CDR2 sequences are SGHRS and YFSETQ. The CDR3 DNA follows: TGCGCATCCGGGACAGGGGACACCGGGGAGCTGTTTTTT. Translated: CASGTGDTGELFF.

The rearrangement links TRBV20-1 to TRBJ1-2; D call uncertain. The CDR3 runs 11 residues. V lost 0 bases and J lost 8, with 7 bases in between. Germline values: CDR1 DFQATT, CDR2 SNEGSKA (reference sequence). CDR3 protein: CSARDALGYTF. The CDR3, as DNA: TGCAGTGCTAGAGACGCGTTAGGCTACACCTTC.

Here the CDR3 DNA reads TGTGCCAGCAGCAAGCGGGGGGCCTCCTACGAGCAGTACTTC. Protein product: CASSKRGASYEQYF. The V call is TRBV6-5, the J call TRBJ2-7; 9 bases are a match to TRBD2. After removal of 6 bases from V and 0 bases from J, the junction contained 3 bases not matched to a gene. This CDR3 spans 14 amino acids. Germline CDR1 MNHEY, CDR2 SVGAGI.

This chain uses TRBV5-1 with TRBJ1-1; 7 nucleotides line up with TRBD1. The ends lost 2 bases at V and 6 bases at J; junction bases unmatched: 7. Looked up from germline, CDR1 is SGHRS and CDR2 is YFSETQ. The CDR3 is 14 amino acids. The CDR3 spells CASSFTGEGAEAFF. DNA for the CDR3: TGCGCCAGCAGCTTCACAGGGGAAGGCGCTGAAGCTTTCTTT.

The chain joins TRBV18 to TRBJ2-7; 7 positions agree with TRBD1. Germline CDR1 KGHSH, CDR2 LQKENI. The length of the CDR3 is 15 residues. Trimming at V came to 3 bases and at J to 2 bases, leaving 7 bases not matched to a gene. The CDR3 protein is CASSPPGQDTYEQYF. The CDR3 region has the DNA TGTGCCAGCTCACCTCCAGGACAGGACACCTACGAGCAGTACTTC.

The J gene is TRBJ2-7, the V gene TRBV5-1, with D perhaps matching TRBD1 (6 bases). This CDR3 is 15 amino acids long. Germline CDR1 and CDR2: SGHRS and YFSETQ. Trimming took 5 bases from V and 3 from J, leaving 18 bases between them. This CDR3 is CASRTNLGRGYEQYF. In DNA form, the CDR3 reads TGCGCCAGCAGGACAAATTTGGGCAGGGGCTACGAGCAGTACTTC.

The chain employs TRBV25-1 and TRBJ1-6; weak D call: TRBD1 (6 bases). V was clipped by 8 bases and J by 8 bases, with 13 bases between them. Germline V gives CDR1 MGHDK, CDR2 SYGVNS. The CDR3 is made up of 13 amino acids. The CDR3, as DNA: TGTGCCAGCGCAGCCGCAGGGGATTCACCCCTCCACTTT. Encoded protein: CASAAAGDSPLHF.

This clone was observed once. This sequence joins TRBV5-4 and TRBJ2-3; 10 bases match TRBD2. J gave up 0 bases and V 5 bases, and 3 bases lay outside the gene matches. CDR1 SGHNT and CDR2 YYREEE come from the germline V gene (reference sequence). This CDR3 is built from 15 residues. Here the CDR3 DNA reads TGTGCCAGCAGGTCTAGCGGGGGAAGCACAGATACGCAGTATTTT. The encoded protein is CASRSSGGSTDTQYF.

This clone was found once. This chain connects TRBV5-1 to TRBJ1-4; 9 bases are shared with TRBD1. CDR3 length equals 17 residues. Germline CDR1 and CDR2: SGHRS and YFSETQ. V gave up 4 bases and J gave up 2 bases; unmatched junction bases: 9. Here the CDR3 DNA reads TGCGCCAGCAGCCTCGGGACAGGGTGGTTCACTAATGAAAAACTGTTTTTT. Translation gives CASSLGTGWFTNEKLFF.

The chain uses TRBV6-5 and TRBJ2-7; 11 bases match TRBD1. CDR3 length: 15 amino acids. With V trimmed by 4 bases and J by 4 bases, 6 bases remained unmatched. Germline V lookup: CDR1 MNHEY, CDR2 SVGAGI. DNA for the CDR3: TGTGCCAGCAGTTCCCCGGGACAGGGGGGATACGAGCAGTACTTC. This codes for CASSSPGQGGYEQYF.

The genes are TRBV11-3 and TRBJ1-1; D gene uncertain. V was clipped by 1 base and J by 3 bases, with 9 bases between them. Germline CDR1 SGHNT, CDR2 YENEEA. This CDR3 is built from 14 residues. The CDR3 sequence: CASSLGEGYTEAFF. As DNA, the CDR3 is TGTGCCAGCAGCTTAGGAGAGGGATACACTGAAGCTTTCTTT.

This chain connects TRBV27 to TRBJ2-1; tentative D call: TRBD1 (5 bases). Deletions cut 2 bases from V and 4 bases from J, with 9 bases between. Germline values: CDR1 MNHEY, CDR2 SMNVEV (reference sequence). The CDR3 totals 14 residues. The CDR3 spells CASSLKRGYNEQFF. Here the CDR3 DNA reads TGTGCCAGCAGTTTAAAAAGGGGTTACAATGAGCAGTTCTTC.

The chain joins TRBV27 to TRBJ2-7; D remains ambiguous. The V and J ends lost 6 bases and 3 bases respectively, with 18 bases between them. CDR1 and CDR2 (germline): MNHEY, SMNVEV (reference sequence). This CDR3 is 15 amino acids long. CDR3 coding DNA: TGTGCCAGCAGGGCCCCCCCGCAGGCAGGCTACGAGCAGTACGTC. Amino acids: CASRAPPQAGYEQYV.

J is TRBJ2-7 and V is TRBV7-9, with 8 bases that match TRBD2. V lost 11 bases and J lost 4; bases outside the gene matches: 13. Germline V lookup: CDR1 SEHNR, CDR2 FQNEAQ (reference sequence). This CDR3 region has 14 residues. CDR3 protein: CACQLQRGTYEQYV. The CDR3 nucleotides are TGTGCCTGCCAGTTGCAGCGGGGGACGTACGAGCAGTACGTC.

The V gene is TRBV19, the J gene TRBJ2-2; 8 bases agree with TRBD2. Germline values: CDR1 LNHDA, CDR2 SQIVND (reference sequence). This CDR3 is 16 amino acids long. V shed 4 bases and J 5 bases; nucleotides not matched to a gene: 9. CDR3 amino acids: CASSNQAGVYTGELFF. The CDR3 DNA follows: TGTGCCAGTAGTAACCAAGCGGGGGTTTATACCGGGGAGCTGTTTTTT.

This clone was detected once. V usage is TRBV2 and J usage is TRBJ2-3; 10 positions match TRBD2. The CDR3 loop spans 19 amino acids. With 4 bases clipped from V and 1 base from J, the junction kept 14 bases outside the gene matches. Germline assignment: CDR1 SNHLY and CDR2 FYNNEI. CDR3 region: CASSVPSGGREGGTDTQYF. Here the CDR3 DNA reads TGTGCCAGCAGTGTGCCTAGCGGGGGCCGCGAAGGGGGCACAGATACGCAGTATTTT.

A single count supports this clone. The chain joins TRBV3-1 (or the pseudogene TRBV3-2) to TRBJ2-6; 9 bases agree with TRBD1. The CDR3 loop spans 17 amino acids. J lost 4 bases, V lost 3 bases, and 7 bases had no gene match. Per the germline V gene, CDR1 is LGHDT and CDR2 is YNNKEL (reference sequence). The CDR3 DNA sequence: TGTGCCAGCAGCCAGAGGGACAGGGTGGCAGGGGCCAACGTCCTGACTTTC. Translation gives CASSQRDRVAGANVLTF.

The gene calls are TRBV4-2 and TRBJ1-4; possibly TRBD1 for D (5 bases). Germline CDR1 LGHNA, CDR2 YNFKEQ. This CDR3 comprises 15 residues. The V and J ends lost 0 bases and 10 bases respectively, with 15 bases between them. This CDR3 is CASSQDRGTAGKLFF. In DNA form, the CDR3 reads TGTGCCAGCAGCCAAGATCGGGGGACGGCCGGAAAACTGTTTTTT.

The chain joins TRBV21-1 to TRBJ2-5; whether TRBD1, the table's D call, matches the DNA was not checked. TRBV21-1 is termed a pseudogene. This CDR3 contains 15 residues. The CDR3 coding sequence is TGTGCCAGCAGCAAAGGAGGGACAGGACAAGAGACCCAGTACTTC. Residues: CASSKGGTGQETQYF.

CDR3 nucleotide sequence: TGTGCCAGCAAGCTATACTCAGGGGCAGGCAATCAGCCCCAGCATTTT. It translates to CASKLYSGAGNQPQHF. The chain combines TRBV27 with TRBJ1-5, with D tentatively TRBD1 (6 bases). The CDR3 runs 16 residues. Trimming stripped 7 bases from V and 2 bases from J, with 18 bases between. Germline CDR1 MNHEY, CDR2 SMNVEV (reference sequence).

V usage is TRBV7-9 and J usage is TRBJ1-1; no clear D gene. This CDR3 is 12 amino acids long. Germline CDR1 SEHNR, CDR2 FQNEAQ (reference sequence). Trimming shortened V by 5 bases and J by 10 bases, and 14 bases separated the two germline ends. CDR3 sequence (DNA): TGTGCCAGCAGCCTCCGCGGCCCCAGAGCTTTCTTT. Amino acid sequence: CASSLRGPRAFF.

This chain joins TRBV9 and TRBJ1-1; D remains ambiguous. Germline CDR1 and CDR2: SGDLS and YYNGEE. Trimming cost V 2 bases and J 8 bases, with 13 bases left between them. This CDR3 contains 13 residues. CDR3 nucleotides: TGTGCCAGCAGCGTCGGCAGGCTGGCCGAAGCTTTCTTT. This gives the protein CASSVGRLAEAFF.

This chain links TRBV5-4 with TRBJ2-3, with 9 positions matching TRBD2. This CDR3 has 16 residues. Germline loops: CDR1 SGHNT, CDR2 YYREEE (reference sequence). V trimming: 2 bases; J trimming: 3 bases; junction bases outside the gene matches: 7. As DNA, the CDR3 is TGTGCCAGCAGCTTTTGGCTAGCGGGATCTACAGATACGCAGTATTTT. Translating it yields CASSFWLAGSTDTQYF.

The chain recombines TRBV28 with TRBJ1-5, with a weak D call TRBD1 (6 bases). Trimming stripped 7 bases from V and 1 base from J, with 14 bases between. Germline values: CDR1 MDHEN, CDR2 SYDVKM. The length of the CDR3 is 15 residues. The CDR3 loop reads CASIDGRGSNQPQHF. The CDR3 bases are TGTGCCAGCATCGACGGCAGGGGAAGCAATCAGCCCCAGCATTTT.

The rearrangement links TRBV10-3 to TRBJ1-6, with TRBD1 matching over 7 bases. Losses at the gene ends were 8 bases for V and 10 bases for J; bases not matched to a gene: 14. Germline V lookup: CDR1 ENHRY, CDR2 SYGVKD. The CDR3 runs 15 residues. CDR3 loop: CAIGLEVGGSSPLHF. Here the CDR3 DNA reads TGTGCCATCGGGCTAGAGGTAGGGGGCTCCTCACCCCTCCACTTT.

V is TRBV18 and J is TRBJ2-7; possibly TRBD2 for D (6 bases). Germline V gives CDR1 KGHSH, CDR2 LQKENI. V was cut by 0 bases and J by 5 bases, with 23 bases left in between. This CDR3 contains 18 residues. The CDR3 nucleotides are TGTGCCAGCTCACCACCGGTAGGGGCGGGGCCTTCTAGGCACGAGCAGTACTTC. Translating it yields CASSPPVGAGPSRHEQYF.